These T cell receptor beta chains were read from a single sample in a study of shared clonotypes between healthy human individuals. Generated by immunoSEQ multiplex PCR, the TCRdb table keeps only in-frame clones and is missing some. The repertoire consists of about 2.3 million clones, with approximately 93% occurring once and the leading ten covering about 0.37%. What was sequenced was naive CD4+ T cells from PBMCs. These receptors were obtained from a man between 18 and 35 years old in good health. Some clones in this sample may be carry-over from other donors' samples. Each CDR3 is given with its conserved first and last residue. D genes are given only for firm matches. The size of a clone is reported for some rows only, either as once, few or many, or as a class for expanded clones.

>NA|NA|TRBJ2-1|TRBV5-5
CASSLAWEGEQFF
TGTGCCAGCAGCCTGGCTTGGGAAGGCGAGCAGTTCTTC
>NA|once|TRBJ2-7|TRBV18
CASSPQPRGDEQYF
TGTGCCAGCTCACCACAGCCCAGGGGGGACGAGCAGTACTTC
>TRBD1|few|TRBJ1-2|TRBV7-9
CASSLSQGTYGYTF
TGTGCCAGCAGCCTATCACAGGGGACCTATGGCTACACCTTC
>NA|NA|TRBJ2-5|TRBV19
CASSVSRATKGETQYF
TGTGCCAGTAGTGTCAGCAGGGCCACCAAGGGGGAGACCCAGTACTTC
>NA|few|TRBJ1-4|TRBV30
CAWSEVTRAREKLFF
TGTGCCTGGAGCGAAGTCACGAGGGCGAGGGAAAAACTGTTTTTT
>NA|NA|TRBJ1-2|TRBV6-4
CASSDLRDGYTF
TGTGCCAGCAGTGATTTAAGGGACGGCTACACCTTC
>NA|NA|TRBJ2-7|TRBV6-1
CASSEEGWYRQLPTDF
TGTGCCAGCAGTGAAGAGGGTTGGTACAGGCAACTACCTACGGACTTC
>NA|NA|TRBJ1-4|TRBV7-2
CASSLGGALREKLFF
TGTGCCAGCAGCTTAGGAGGGGCGCTCCGGGAAAAACTGTTTTTT
>TRBD1|NA|TRBJ1-1|TRBV27
CASSSRGTEAFF
TGTGCCAGCAGTTCCAGGGGGACTGAAGCTTTCTTT
>TRBD1|NA|TRBJ1-1|TRBV9
CASSARDRGLPGFTEAFF
TGTGCCAGCAGCGCCCGGGACAGGGGGCTCCCAGGGTTCACTGAAGCTTTCTTT
>NA|NA|TRBJ2-1|TRBV11-2
CASSYRGPGEQFF
TGTGCCAGCAGCTATAGAGGTCCGGGGGAGCAGTTCTTC
>NA|NA|TRBJ1-2|TRBV28
CASSFFQLEGYTF
TGTGCCAGCAGTTTCTTTCAGCTAGAAGGCTACACCTTC
>TRBD2|NA|TRBJ2-1|TRBV5-1
CASSQGTSGLNEQFF
TGCGCCAGCAGCCAGGGGACTAGCGGACTCAATGAGCAGTTCTTC
>NA|once|TRBJ2-3|TRBV28
CASSFQDTQYF
TGTGCCAGCAGTTTCCAAGATACGCAGTATTTT
>NA|NA|TRBJ2-7|TRBV19
CASRCHEQYF
TGTGCCAGTAGGTGTCACGAGCAGTACTTC
>NA|once|TRBJ2-7|TRBV18
CASSKGGRTSYEQYF
TGTGCCAGCTCAAAGGGGGGGAGGACCTCCTACGAGCAGTACTTC
>NA|NA|TRBJ1-4|TRBV10-3
CAISESSGRNEKLFF
TGTGCCATCAGTGAGTCGAGTGGTCGAAATGAAAAACTGTTTTTT
>NA|NA|TRBJ1-4|TRBV18
CASSTTGANEKLFF
TGTGCCAGCTCTACCACGGGAGCTAATGAAAAACTGTTTTTT
>NA|NA|TRBJ2-7|TRBV28
CASRGLGDFSYEQYF
TGTGCCAGCAGGGGGTTAGGGGACTTCTCCTACGAGCAGTACTTC
>NA|NA|TRBJ1-1|TRBV7-3
CASSLGPGQMNTEAFF
TGTGCCAGCAGCTTAGGTCCCGGGCAGATGAACACTGAAGCTTTCTTT
>NA|NA|TRBJ1-3|TRBV7-9
CASSFGRGGSGNTIYF
TGTGCCAGCAGCTTCGGCAGGGGAGGCTCTGGAAACACCATATATTTT
>NA|NA|TRBJ2-1|TRBV9
CASSVEGGSRSGNEQFF
TGTGCCAGCAGCGTAGAGGGGGGATCCCGATCGGGCAATGAGCAGTTCTTC
>NA|NA|TRBJ2-7|TRBV7-3
CASSPTRAATYEQYF
TGTGCCAGCAGCCCCACCCGGGCAGCTACCTACGAGCAGTACTTC
>TRBD2|once|TRBJ2-5|TRBV7-9
CASSLLLAGLQETQYF
TGTGCCAGCAGCTTACTGCTAGCGGGACTTCAAGAGACCCAGTACTTC
>NA|NA|TRBJ2-7|TRBV20-1
CSASEAEYF
TGCAGTGCTAGCGAAGCCGAGTACTTC
>TRBD1|NA|TRBJ2-1|TRBV5-1
CASSLAVGQGSNEQFF
TGCGCCAGCAGCTTGGCGGTGGGACAGGGGTCCAATGAGCAGTTCTTC
>TRBD2|once|TRBJ2-7|TRBV7-8
CASTLHRLAAYEQYF
TGTGCCAGCACACTACATCGACTAGCGGCCTACGAGCAGTACTTC
>TRBD1|NA|TRBJ1-6|TRBV30
CAWSPRGQGFSSYNSPLHF
TGTGCCTGGAGTCCCCGGGGACAGGGGTTTAGCTCCTATAATTCACCCCTCCACTTT